This TCR beta chain is from a study of blood T cells in healthy people across ages. It was with a sample-barcoded 5' primer and a J-beta primer mix that a second PCR of about 6 to 12 cycles was run. TCRdb analysed the 5' RACE reads with MiXCR anew, one entry per CDR3 protein. The sample comprises approximately 900,000 distinct CDR3 sequences, approximately 49% of which are singletons, and 13% rests with the top ten. CDR1 and CDR2 (germline): GTSNPN, SVGIG (reference sequence). The CDR3 consists of 11 residues. V shed 5 bases and J shed 5 bases, with 10 bases lying between them. The chain has TRBV30 and TRBJ2-7; D ambiguous. The sequence was collected from a man between 25 and 39 years old in good health. The specimen sequenced was blood. The CDR3 here is CAWGLGHEQYF. Here the CDR3 DNA reads TGTGCCTGGGGCCTAGGGCACGAGCAGTACTTC. Full variable domain (rest looked up from reference TRBV30 and TRBJ2-7): SQTIHQWPATLVQPVGSPLSLECTVEGTSNPNLYWYRQAAGRGLQLLFYSVGIGQISSEVPQNLSASRPQDRQFILSSKKLLLSDSGFYLCAWGLGHEQYFGPGTRLTVT.